This TCR beta chain was profiled in a study of shared clonotypes between healthy human individuals. Study summary: Researchers assigned three CD4 naive, three CD4 memory, two CD8 naive and one CD8 memory plate to each donor.

This clone was recorded many times. The antigen is not known. Recent acute infections and vaccinations were absent in the healthy HIV-negative adult donors. Study-wide results and limits: Generally, naive subsets came out with larger estimated richness than memory subsets.

The DNA input per sorted-subset replicate PCR was 200 ng, corresponding to 32,000 or so T cell genomes. Only in-frame clones appear in the TCRdb table, and some are missing; sequencing was by immunoSEQ multiplex PCR. The sample consists of 730,000 or so clones, about 78% of them appearing once. Germline CDR1 and CDR2: LNHDA and SQIVND (reference sequence). Trimming stripped 3 bases from V and 1 base from J, with 13 bases between. CDR3 length equals 16 residues. The rearrangement links TRBV19 to TRBJ1-5; D might be TRBD1 (6 bases). The sequenced sample consisted of memory CD4+ T cells sorted from blood. Subset: CD45RA-negative fraction. The receptor's source is a woman in her 30s in good health. The CDR3 reads CASSILGGHSNQPQHF. CDR3 in DNA: TGTGCCAGTAGTATTTTAGGGGGGCACAGCAATCAGCCCCAGCATTTT. The whole variable domain, remainder taken from reference TRBV19 and TRBJ1-5, is DGGITQSPKYLFRKEGQNVTLSCEQNLNHDAMYWYRQDPGQGLRLIYYSQIVNDFQKGDIAEGYSVSREKKESFPLTVTSAQKNPTAFYLCASSILGGHSNQPQHFGDGTRLSIL.